The T cell receptor beta chain described here comes from a study of CDR3 diversity in severe acne. TCRdb itself ran the PCR reads through MiXCR, one entry per CDR3 protein. Here the sample spans fewer than 90,000 distinct CDR3 sequences, about half being singletons. This clonotype was seen repeatedly, ten times or more. Germline V CDR1 and CDR2: MRHNA, SNTAGT. The CDR3 contains 16 residues. Trimming left V 2 bases short and J 0 bases short, with 11 bases between. The chain carries TRBV6-4 and TRBJ2-1; D might be TRBD2 (5 bases). The clonotype comes from a male donor with severe acne vulgaris. Specimen: blood. The CDR3 spells CASSDLAYSSYNEQFF. The DNA of the CDR3 is TGTGCCAGCAGTGACCTAGCCTATAGCTCCTACAATGAGCAGTTCTTC.